These 18 T cell receptor beta chains were all obtained from the same sample, sequenced in a study of blood T cell repertoires in COVID-19. Only in-frame clones appear in the TCRdb table, and some are missing; sequencing was by immunoSEQ multiplex PCR. The table includes about 140,000 clones, approximately 87% detected once. The sample comprised peripheral blood. Receptors originate from a middle-aged woman with acute or convalescent COVID-19.

The gene calls are TRBV3-1 (or the pseudogene TRBV3-2) and TRBJ1-6, with TRBD1 matching over 9 bases. CDR1 is LGHDT, CDR2 YNNKEL, per germline (reference sequence). The length of the CDR3 is 17 residues. V trimming: 4 bases; J trimming: 9 bases; junction bases outside the gene matches: 13. The CDR3 reads CASSPNTMGQGGSPLHF. The CDR3 nucleotides are TGTGCCAGCAGCCCCAATACCATGGGACAGGGTGGTTCACCCCTCCACTTT.

This sequence joins TRBV13 and TRBJ2-7, with D maybe TRBD2 (7 bases). The CDR3 consists of 15 residues. Trimming cost V 1 base and J 3 bases, with 13 bases left between them. The V gene's germline CDR1 is PRHDT and CDR2 FYEKMQ (reference sequence). The CDR3 region has the DNA TGTGCCAGCAGCTTAGATGGGGGGGCCCGCTACGAGCAGTACTTC. Translating it yields CASSLDGGARYEQYF.

This chain joins TRBV7-2 and TRBJ2-5; D is unclear. The ends were cut back, 4 bases at V and 0 bases at J, with 12 bases in the middle. Germline CDR1 is SGHTA and CDR2 is FQGNSA. The CDR3 runs 15 residues. In nucleotides, the CDR3 is TGTGCCAGCAGCTACCTGCCTAGGTACCAAGAGACCCAGTACTTC. Translation gives CASSYLPRYQETQYF.

The chain has TRBV29-1 and TRBJ2-5; TRBD1 matches 7 bases. CDR3 length equals 14 residues. The V gene end was trimmed by 6 bases and the J gene end by 2 bases; junction bases not matched to a gene: 9. Germline V gives CDR1 SQVTM, CDR2 ANQGSEA. The CDR3 nucleotides are TGCAGCGTGTCCCAGAGGGGGCGTCAAGAGACCCAGTACTTC. This sequence encodes CSVSQRGRQETQYF.

The chain joins TRBV2 to TRBJ2-7; 7 positions match TRBD1. Germline trimming cut 4 bases from V and 5 bases from J; bases unmatched to any gene: 8. This CDR3 is 14 amino acids long. Germline CDR1 SNHLY, CDR2 FYNNEI. This chain's CDR3 is CASSGGLRGHEQYF. CDR3 sequence (DNA): TGTGCCAGCAGTGGGGGGTTAAGGGGGCACGAGCAGTACTTC.

The genes are TRBV27 and TRBJ2-1; 11 nucleotides agree with TRBD2. Germline values: CDR1 MNHEY, CDR2 SMNVEV (reference sequence). The CDR3 covers 15 residues. V dropped 2 bases and J dropped 7; count of bases not matched to a gene: 4. The CDR3 region has the DNA TGTGCCAGCAGTTTAGGGACTAGCGGATTAAATGAGCAGTTCTTC. Translation: CASSLGTSGLNEQFF.

This clone has only one observation. J is TRBJ2-3 and V is TRBV4-1; D is unresolved. The CDR3 totals 14 residues. CDR1 and CDR2 (germline): MGHRA, YSYEKL. V shed 0 bases and J shed 2 bases, with 6 bases lying between them. CDR3 protein: CASSQDQVTDTQYF. DNA for the CDR3: TGCGCCAGCAGCCAAGATCAGGTCACAGATACGCAGTATTTT.

This clone was observed once. CDR3 in amino acids: CASSPRTGGWWTQYF. CDR3 nucleotides: TGTGCCAGCTCACCGAGGACAGGGGGATGGTGGACCCAGTACTTC. The V call is TRBV18, the J call TRBJ2-5; 10 nucleotides align to TRBD1. Trimming at V came to 3 bases and at J to 7 bases, leaving 8 bases not matched to a gene. Germline assignment: CDR1 KGHSH and CDR2 LQKENI. The CDR3 length is 15 residues.

The rearrangement uses TRBV5-1 and TRBJ2-6; D is ambiguous. Germline assignment: CDR1 SGHRS and CDR2 YFSETQ. The V end lost 6 bases, the J end lost 0 bases, and 4 bases lay between the germline ends. The CDR3 has 13 amino acids. CDR3 coding DNA: TGCGCCAGCACCCTCTCTGGGGCCAACGTCCTGACTTTC. Its translation is CASTLSGANVLTF. The full variable domain, its missing parts supplied by reference TRBV5-1 and TRBJ2-6, is KAGVTQTPRYLIKTRGQQVTLSCSPISGHRSVSWYQQTPGQGLQFLFEYFSETQRNKGNFPGRFSGRQFSNSRSEMNVSTLELGDSALYLCASTLSGANVLTFGAGSRLTVL.

The genes are TRBV19 and TRBJ2-7; a possible D gene is TRBD1 (5 bases). Trimming shortened V by 3 bases and J by 5 bases, and 14 bases separated the two germline ends. CDR3 length: 14 residues. The V gene's germline CDR1 is LNHDA and CDR2 SQIVND (reference sequence). CDR3 sequence (DNA): TGTGCCAGTAGTATCTCGGCAGGGTTTAACGAGCAGTACTTC. Encoded protein: CASSISAGFNEQYF.

This sequence joins TRBV6-2 or TRBV6-3 and TRBJ2-7; TRBD2 aligns across 8 bases. The germline V gene encodes CDR1 MNHEY and CDR2 SVGEGT. With 2 bases clipped from V and 3 bases from J, the junction kept 6 bases outside the gene matches. The CDR3 covers 15 residues. The CDR3 coding sequence is TGTGCCAGCAGTTACCCGACTAGCGTCATCTACGAGCAGTACTTC. Its protein is CASSYPTSVIYEQYF.

This chain links TRBV11-2 with TRBJ1-6; TRBD1 might be the D (5 bases). CDR1 and CDR2 from the germline V gene are SGHAT and FQNNGV. This CDR3 has 17 residues. V was clipped by 3 bases and J by 0 bases, with 12 bases between them. CDR3 sequence (DNA): TGTGCCAGCAGCTTTTTCGGGGGTGACTCCTATAATTCACCCCTCCACTTT. This translates into CASSFFGGDSYNSPLHF.

The chain links TRBV7-6 to TRBJ2-7, with D tentatively TRBD1 (6 bases). Germline V gives CDR1 SGHVS, CDR2 FNYEAQ. Deletions cut 2 bases from V and 3 bases from J, with 11 bases between. This CDR3 has 14 residues. As DNA, the CDR3 is TGTGCCAGCAGCTTACGAACAGGGAACTACGAGCAGTACTTC. Its translation: CASSLRTGNYEQYF.

In this sample, this clone turned up once. The V gene is TRBV6-1, the J gene TRBJ2-3, with TRBD2 identical over 7 bases. There are 15 residues in the CDR3. Germline V lookup: CDR1 MNHNS, CDR2 SASEGT. Germline trimming cut 0 bases from V and 1 base from J; bases unmatched to any gene: 1. Here the CDR3 reads CASSEALARTDTQYF. CDR3 DNA sequence: TGTGCCAGCAGTGAAGCACTAGCGCGCACAGATACGCAGTATTTT.

The J gene is TRBJ1-5, the V gene TRBV27; tentatively, D is TRBD1 (6 bases). Germline V CDR1 and CDR2: MNHEY, SMNVEV (reference sequence). V lost 2 bases to trimming and J lost 7 bases, with 12 bases between them. The CDR3 consists of 14 residues. The CDR3 spells CASSLRAGAQPQHF. The CDR3 coding sequence is TGTGCCAGCAGTTTACGCGCAGGGGCGCAGCCCCAGCATTTT.

This clone showed up just a few times. This chain's CDR3 is CASSPGVGAGYGYTF. The CDR3 DNA reads as TGTGCCAGCAGCCCAGGCGTGGGGGCTGGGTATGGCTACACCTTC. The chain carries TRBV7-2 and TRBJ1-2; D possibly corresponds to TRBD1 (6 bases). The germline V gene encodes CDR1 SGHTA and CDR2 FQGNSA. This CDR3 is built from 15 residues. The germline V and J ends were trimmed by 5 bases and 5 bases, with 18 bases remaining between them.

The chain has TRBV5-3 and TRBJ1-6, with a tentative D call TRBD1 (5 bases). TRBV5-3 is placed among ORFs of uncertain function. V was trimmed by 0 bases and J by 6 bases, leaving 7 bases between them. This CDR3 is built from 14 residues. CDR3 amino acids: CARSLGRVNSPLHF. CDR3 DNA sequence: TGTGCCAGAAGCTTGGGCAGGGTTAATTCACCCCTCCACTTT.

The table lists this clone with a count of one. The chain couples TRBV4-2 to TRBJ2-3, with 12 bases aligning to TRBD2. The CDR3 consists of 17 residues. The V gene end was trimmed by 0 bases and the J gene end by 6 bases; junction bases not matched to a gene: 7. Germline CDR1 reads LGHNA; CDR2 reads YNFKEQ. This CDR3 reads CASSQEGRLAGADTQYF. CDR3 sequence (DNA): TGTGCCAGCAGCCAAGAAGGACGACTAGCGGGAGCGGATACGCAGTATTTT.